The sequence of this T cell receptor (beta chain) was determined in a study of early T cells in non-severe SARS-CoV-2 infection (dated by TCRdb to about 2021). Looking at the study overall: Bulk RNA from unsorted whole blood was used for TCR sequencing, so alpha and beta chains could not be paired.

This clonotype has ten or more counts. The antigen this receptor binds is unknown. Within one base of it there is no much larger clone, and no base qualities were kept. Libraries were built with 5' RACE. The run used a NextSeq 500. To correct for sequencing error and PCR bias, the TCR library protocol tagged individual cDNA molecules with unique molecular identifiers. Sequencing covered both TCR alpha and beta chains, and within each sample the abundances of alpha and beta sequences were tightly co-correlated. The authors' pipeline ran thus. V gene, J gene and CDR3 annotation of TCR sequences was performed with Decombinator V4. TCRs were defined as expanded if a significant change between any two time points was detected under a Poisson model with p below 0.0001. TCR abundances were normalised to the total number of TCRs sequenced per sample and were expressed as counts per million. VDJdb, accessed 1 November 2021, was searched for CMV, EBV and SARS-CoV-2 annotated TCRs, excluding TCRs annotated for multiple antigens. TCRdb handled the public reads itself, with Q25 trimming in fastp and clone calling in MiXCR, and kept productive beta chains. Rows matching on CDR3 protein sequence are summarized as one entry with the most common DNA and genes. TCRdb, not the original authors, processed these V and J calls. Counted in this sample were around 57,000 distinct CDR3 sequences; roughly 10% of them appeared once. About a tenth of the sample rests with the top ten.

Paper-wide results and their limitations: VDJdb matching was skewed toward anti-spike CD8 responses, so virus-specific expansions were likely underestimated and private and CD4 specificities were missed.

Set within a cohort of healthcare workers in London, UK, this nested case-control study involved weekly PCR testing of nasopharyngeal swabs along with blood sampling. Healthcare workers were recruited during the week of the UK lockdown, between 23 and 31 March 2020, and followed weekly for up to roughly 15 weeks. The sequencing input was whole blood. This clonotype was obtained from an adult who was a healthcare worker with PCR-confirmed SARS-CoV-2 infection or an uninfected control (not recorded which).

The DNA reads TGTGCCAGCAGCCCGGGACTAGCCACCTACGAGCAGTACTTC. It translates to CASSPGLATYEQYF. This chain joins TRBV3-1 to TRBJ2-7; 9 central nucleotides agree with TRBD2. The CDR3 starts with the cysteine, ends with the phenylalanine, and has 14 residues. The sequence is cut down to CDR3 DNA, 42 bases in frame from base 1. V lost 4 bases and J lost 2 bases, and the count of bases not matched to a germline gene is 3. Via the germline V gene (reference sequence), CDR1 is LGHDT and CDR2 YNNKEL.